This T cell receptor (beta chain) stems from a study of neurological immune-mediated disorders. This CDR3 is 19 amino acids long. Trimming cost V 6 bases and J 9 bases; bases outside gene matches: 18. Germline-derived CDR1 and CDR2 are SGHVS and FQNEAQ. Using its own MiXCR run on the 5' RACE reads, TCRdb lists one record per CDR3 protein. The sample lists roughly 80,000 distinct CDR3 sequences; around a tenth were seen once. Details on this clonotype: Given a much more abundant clone one base away, this may be a read error.

V and J are TRBV7-8 and TRBJ2-2; 14 bases agree with TRBD2. This TCR derives from a man between 50 and 59 years old in good health. Sequences were obtained from PBMCs. CDR3 amino acids: CASRANTGTSGRGTWELFF. DNA for the CDR3: TGTGCCAGCAGAGCCAATACCGGGACTAGCGGGAGAGGGACCTGGGAGCTGTTTTTT. The variable domain in full, completed from reference TRBV7-8 and TRBJ2-2, reads GAGVSQSPRYKVAKRGQDVALRCDPISGHVSLFWYQQALGQGPEFLTYFQNEAQLDKSGLPSDRFFAERPEGSVSTLKIQRTQQEDSAVYLCASRANTGTSGRGTWELFFGEGSRLTVL.